The 31 T cell receptor beta chains given below trace back to one sample, sequenced in a study of Graves' ophthalmopathy and Graves' hyperthyroidism. The study amplified TCR beta CDR3 regions using RNA transcripts. The first-round RT-PCR employed HTBI primers together with the Qiagen OneStep RT-PCR kit. A multiplex PCR was then performed as the second round. TCRdb analysed the multiplex PCR reads with MiXCR anew, one entry per CDR3 protein. The sample holds about 230,000 distinct CDR3 sequences, about 46% seen once. The sequenced sample consisted of peripheral blood. Receptor source: an adult man with Graves' ophthalmopathy.

A few counts support this clonotype. The V and J genes are TRBV9 and TRBJ1-2; D ambiguous. From germline, CDR1 is SGDLS and CDR2 YYNGEE. CDR3 size: 14 residues. V was shortened by 4 bases and J by 8 bases, with 18 bases between the two germline ends. This CDR3 is CASSPVGEVRGYTF. The DNA of the CDR3 is TGTGCCAGCAGCCCGGTGGGAGAGGTGCGGGGCTACACCTTC. The complete variable domain, with remaining parts taken from reference TRBV9 and TRBJ1-2, reads DSGVTQTPKHLITATGQRVTLRCSPRSGDLSVYWYQQSLDQGLQFLIQYYNGEERAKGNILERFSAQQFPDLHSELNLSSLELGDSALYFCASSPVGEVRGYTFGSGTRLTVV.

This clonotype was seen only a few times. The J gene is TRBJ2-6, the V gene TRBV7-3; no firm D call. Germline V CDR1 and CDR2: SGHTA, FQGTGA. The CDR3 covers 16 residues. Trimming stripped 5 bases from V and 0 bases from J, with 11 bases between. DNA for the CDR3: TGTGCCAGCAGCATAAATGACATCTCTGGGGCCAACGTCCTGACTTTC. Protein: CASSINDISGANVLTF.

This clonotype turned up a few times. The chain recombines TRBV29-1 with TRBJ2-2, with TRBD1 identical over 7 bases. The junction had 3 bases not matched to a gene; V was cut back by 5 bases and J by 3 bases. This CDR3 comprises 13 residues. The germline CDR1 and CDR2 sequences are SQVTM and ANQGSEA. This CDR3 reads CSVFDRDTGELFF. In DNA, the CDR3 is TGCAGCGTTTTCGACAGGGACACCGGGGAGCTGTTTTTT.

The table lists this clonotype with a few counts. Here the CDR3 DNA reads TGTGCCAGCAGCTTGCGGGGGTGGGAGTCACCCCTCCACTTT. Its translation: CASSLRGWESPLHF. The chain joins TRBV5-8 to TRBJ1-6; the D gene is possibly TRBD1 (5 bases). The CDR3 runs to 14 residues. Germline CDR1 reads SGHTS; CDR2 reads YDEGEE. V was clipped by 1 base and J by 10 bases, with 12 bases between them.

This chain links TRBV20-1 with TRBJ1-6; perhaps TRBD1 as D (6 bases). This CDR3 contains 17 residues. V was trimmed by 6 bases and J by 0 bases, leaving 18 bases between them. Germline lookup yields CDR1 DFQATT and CDR2 SNEGSKA (reference sequence). The CDR3 region has the DNA TGCAGTGCAAGGACAGCCGTGTTAGGCTCCTATAATTCACCCCTCCACTTT. This encodes CSARTAVLGSYNSPLHF.

V gene TRBV24-1 combines with J gene TRBJ2-1; 8 nucleotides match TRBD1. This CDR3 comprises 16 residues. Germline V gene lookup returns CDR1 KGHDR and CDR2 SFDVKD. Unmatched junction bases numbered 9, after V lost 4 bases and J lost 5 bases. In DNA, the CDR3 is TGTGCCACCAGTGAGGCCGGGACAGGCATAGACAATGAGCAGTTCTTC. It yields the protein CATSEAGTGIDNEQFF.

The chain joins TRBV2 to TRBJ1-2, with 8 bases matching TRBD1. CDR1 is SNHLY and CDR2 is FYNNEI in the germline V gene. This CDR3 spans 18 amino acids. Trimming at V came to 6 bases and at J to 7 bases, leaving 22 bases not matched to a gene. CDR3 protein: CASSLPFTRTGSATGYTF. CDR3 bases: TGTGCCAGCAGCTTACCCTTTACCCGGACAGGGAGTGCAACTGGCTACACCTTC.

As regards this clonotype: Possible read error: a much larger clone is one base away. The chain employs TRBV24-1 and TRBJ1-5; D is uncertain. The germline V gene encodes CDR1 KGHDR and CDR2 SFDVKD. The CDR3 is made up of 16 amino acids. The CDR3 coding sequence is TGTGCCACCAGTGAAGGAGGATTTAGTAGCAAACAGCCCCAGCATTTT. Its protein product is CATSEGGFSSKQPQHF.

This clonotype has a handful of counts. The gene calls are TRBV5-4 and TRBJ1-6; D gene uncertain. The germline gives CDR1 SGHNT, CDR2 YYREEE (reference sequence). The CDR3 has 14 residues. The germline V and J ends were trimmed by 4 bases and 7 bases, with 12 bases remaining between them. The CDR3 loop is CASSLGTPNSPLHF. CDR3 bases: TGTGCCAGCAGCCTCGGTACTCCGAATTCACCCCTCCACTTT.

The V call is TRBV11-2, the J call TRBJ1-2; D ambiguous. Germline V CDR1 and CDR2: SGHAT, FQNNGV. V was shortened by 2 bases and J by 4 bases, with 8 bases between the two germline ends. The CDR3 spans 13 residues. CDR3 sequence (DNA): TGTGCCAGCAGCTTAAGCACAGTCTATGGCTACACCTTC. Amino acid sequence: CASSLSTVYGYTF.

There are many counts of this clonotype. The gene calls are TRBV7-3 and TRBJ2-5; D is uncertain. Germline lookup yields CDR1 SGHTA and CDR2 FQGTGA. The germline V and J ends were trimmed by 4 bases and 5 bases, with 11 bases remaining between them. The CDR3 sequence is 13 residues long. For the CDR3, the DNA is TGTGCCAGCAGCTCCGCCGACAAGGAGACCCAGTACTTC. This gives the protein CASSSADKETQYF.

CDR3 nucleotide sequence: TGTGCCAGCAGCCCAGGACCCCCCAAGATGACCCAGTACTTC. This gives the protein CASSPGPPKMTQYF. The chain links TRBV7-3 to TRBJ2-5; D gene ambiguous. The CDR3 is 14 amino acids. CDR1 is SGHTA and CDR2 is FQGTGA in the germline V gene. V lost 5 bases and J lost 7, with 17 bases in between.

This clonotype showed up just a few times. This chain connects TRBV5-6 to TRBJ1-6; 10 nucleotides align to TRBD1. Germline V gene data show CDR1 as SGHDT and CDR2 as YYEEEE. The V gene end was trimmed by 6 bases and the J gene end by 8 bases; junction bases not matched to a gene: 5. There are 14 residues in the CDR3. This CDR3 reads CASNAGTGDSPLHF. CDR3 DNA sequence: TGTGCCAGCAACGCCGGGACAGGGGATTCACCCCTCCACTTT.

This chain uses TRBV6-5 with TRBJ2-7; 7 bases fit TRBD1. V trimming: 6 bases; J trimming: 6 bases; junction bases outside the gene matches: 17. Germline V lookup: CDR1 MNHEY, CDR2 SVGAGI. This CDR3 region has 16 residues. The DNA of the CDR3 is TGTGCCAGCAGGTCATCCGGACAGGCCTTTTACAGCGAGCAGTACTTC. Translating it yields CASRSSGQAFYSEQYF.

This clonotype was counted many times. The chain combines TRBV29-1 with TRBJ1-1, with TRBD1 identical over 7 bases. CDR3 length: 11 residues. V was clipped by 6 bases and J by 4 bases; unmatched bases: 2. Germline values: CDR1 SQVTM, CDR2 ANQGSEA. As DNA, the CDR3 is TGCAGCGTAGGGACAGCCACTGAAGCTTTCTTT. This encodes CSVGTATEAFF.

This clonotype turned up a few times. The gene calls are TRBV7-2 and TRBJ2-7; D gene uncertain. CDR1 is SGHTA and CDR2 is FQGNSA in the germline V gene. The CDR3 is 15 amino acids. The V end was cut by 1 base, the J end by 3 bases, with 13 bases between. The chain's CDR3 is CASSLVTESLYEQYF. In DNA form, the CDR3 reads TGTGCCAGCAGCTTAGTTACAGAGAGCCTCTACGAGCAGTACTTC.

This clonotype was recorded a few times. This chain connects TRBV5-1 to TRBJ2-7, with D maybe TRBD1 (6 bases). Germline V gives CDR1 SGHRS, CDR2 YFSETQ. The CDR3 extends over 13 amino acids. V was cut by 2 bases and J by 1 base, with 7 bases left in between. CDR3 in DNA: TGCGCCAGCAGCTTCGACAGGTCCTACGAGCAGTACTTC. Residues: CASSFDRSYEQYF. The variable domain in full, with the rest retrieved from reference TRBV5-1 and TRBJ2-7, is KAGVTQTPRYLIKTRGQQVTLSCSPISGHRSVSWYQQTPGQGLQFLFEYFSETQRNKGNFPGRFSGRQFSNSRSEMNVSTLELGDSALYLCASSFDRSYEQYFGPGTRLTVT.

V is TRBV7-9 and J is TRBJ1-1, with D possibly being TRBD1 (5 bases). Germline V lookup: CDR1 SEHNR, CDR2 FQNEAQ (reference sequence). The CDR3 is 13 amino acids. The V and J ends lost 8 bases and 6 bases respectively, with 16 bases between them. CDR3 in amino acids: CASGIPGTAEAFF. The CDR3 DNA follows: TGTGCCAGCGGCATACCGGGGACGGCTGAAGCTTTCTTT.

CDR3 sequence: CASSSYSGRPYEQYF. CDR3 bases: TGTGCCAGCAGTTCTTATAGCGGGAGGCCCTACGAGCAGTACTTC. J is TRBJ2-7 and V is TRBV7-9; TRBD2 agrees at 10 bases. The CDR3 is 15 amino acids. V trimming: 6 bases; J trimming: 2 bases; junction bases outside the gene matches: 7. Germline V gene lookup returns CDR1 SEHNR and CDR2 FQNEAQ (reference sequence).

This chain connects TRBV12-3 or TRBV12-4 to TRBJ1-2; 8 bases map to TRBD1. V lost 1 base, J lost 6 bases, and 4 bases stayed unmatched. The CDR3 has 14 residues. The DNA for the CDR3 is TGTGCCAGCAGTTTAGGGACAGGGATGAATGGCTACACCTTC. Amino acid sequence: CASSLGTGMNGYTF.

The chain uses TRBV10-3 and TRBJ1-1, with a weak D call TRBD1 (6 bases). Germline V CDR1 and CDR2: ENHRY, SYGVKD. The V and J ends lost 10 bases and 7 bases respectively, with 19 bases between them. The CDR3 extends over 13 amino acids. The CDR3 is CATITGPRDEAFF. CDR3 coding DNA: TGTGCCACCATTACAGGGCCCAGGGATGAAGCTTTCTTT.

A remark on this clonotype: A junction end diverges from the germline sequence, so it may reflect a read error. The chain has TRBV5-1 and TRBJ1-1; D remains ambiguous. This CDR3 has 14 amino acids. CDR1 SGHRS and CDR2 YFSETQ come from the germline V gene. The CDR3 loop reads CASSPGPENTEAFF. The CDR3 bases are TGCGCCAGCAGTCCCGGGCCGGAGAACACTGAAGCCTTCTTT.

The CDR3 region has the DNA TGTGCCAGCAGCGGGGACAGAACGCAGAGGACGCAGTACTTC. The encoded protein is CASSGDRTQRTQYF. V is TRBV7-8 and J is TRBJ2-7; 7 bases fit TRBD1. CDR1 is SGHVS and CDR2 is FQNEAQ in the germline V gene. Trimming removed 5 bases from V and 9 bases from J; junction bases left unmatched: 13. The CDR3 consists of 14 residues.

The rearrangement uses TRBV15 and TRBJ2-5; maybe TRBD1 (8 bases). The CDR3 extends over 19 amino acids. V was clipped by 5 bases and J by 2 bases, with 27 bases between them. Per the germline V gene, CDR1 is LNHNV and CDR2 is YYDKDF (reference sequence). This chain's CDR3 is CATSAAFTGGGGPQETQYF. The CDR3 DNA reads as TGTGCCACCAGCGCCGCCTTCACAGGGGGGGGCGGTCCTCAAGAGACCCAGTACTTC. The whole variable domain, remainder taken from reference TRBV15 and TRBJ2-5, is DAMVIQNPRYQVTQFGKPVTLSCSQTLNHNVMYWYQQKSSQAPKLLFHYYDKDFNNEADTPDNFQSRRPNTSFCFLDIRSPGLGDTAMYLCATSAAFTGGGGPQETQYFGPGTRLLVL.

Points on this clonotype: The junction and the germline gene differ at one end; a read error may be behind it. The chain carries TRBV7-9 and TRBJ2-7; TRBD1 is a possible D gene (6 bases). In germline, CDR1 is SEHNR, CDR2 FQNEAQ (reference sequence). The CDR3 has 13 amino acids. In DNA form, the CDR3 reads TGTGCTAGCAGCTTAGTTGGGGGCCACGAGCAGTACTTC. This codes for CASSLVGGHEQYF.

The chain couples TRBV19 to TRBJ2-7; D call uncertain. V dropped 5 bases and J dropped 2 bases, with 7 bases sitting between them. Germline loops: CDR1 LNHDA, CDR2 SQIVND (reference sequence). The length of the CDR3 is 12 residues. The CDR3 region is CASSYGPYEQYF. In nucleotides, the CDR3 is TGTGCCAGTAGTTACGGCCCCTACGAGCAGTACTTC.

The chain has TRBV7-2 and TRBJ1-3; D is uncertain. The germline V gene encodes CDR1 SGHTA and CDR2 FQGNSA. Trimming pared 5 bases from V and 2 bases from J, leaving 13 bases between. This CDR3 contains 15 residues. The CDR3 region is CASSPDGLTGNTIYF. As DNA, the CDR3 is TGTGCCAGCAGCCCAGACGGACTGACTGGAAACACCATATATTTT.

The chain links TRBV7-9 to TRBJ2-2, with 8 bases aligning to TRBD1. J was trimmed by 1 base and V by 3 bases; bases with no gene match: 16. CDR3 length equals 20 residues. The germline CDR1 and CDR2 sequences are SEHNR and FQNEAQ (reference sequence). The CDR3 loop reads CASSFSVPPRDRLNTGELFF. DNA for the CDR3: TGTGCCAGCAGCTTTTCCGTCCCCCCAAGGGACAGGTTGAACACCGGGGAGCTGTTTTTT.

This chain connects TRBV7-3 to TRBJ1-2; D remains unclear. Between the trimmed V and J ends, which lost 2 bases and 8 bases, there was a span of 15 bases. The CDR3 covers 14 residues. Germline V CDR1 and CDR2: SGHTA, FQGTGA. CDR3 region: CASSLSRDAGGYTF. The DNA for the CDR3 is TGTGCCAGCAGCTTATCGAGAGACGCGGGGGGCTACACCTTC.

This chain uses TRBV5-8 with TRBJ2-1; TRBD2 agrees at 14 bases. The CDR3 is 15 amino acids. Germline V gives CDR1 SGHTS, CDR2 YDEGEE. J gave up 14 bases and V 4 bases, and 11 bases lay outside the gene matches. CDR3 DNA: TGTGCCAGCAGCCCCACCGGGACTAGCGGGAGTTCGGAGTTCTTC. Translation gives CASSPTGTSGSSEFF. Filled out from reference TRBV5-8 and TRBJ2-1, the complete variable domain reads EAGVTQSPTHLIKTRGQQATLRCSPISGHTSVYWYQQALGLGLQFLLWYDEGEERNRGNFPPRFSGRQFPNYSSELNVNALELEDSALYLCASSPTGTSGSSEFFGPGTRLTVL.

This clonotype has a count of ten or more. The gene calls are TRBV2 and TRBJ1-2; 7 nucleotides match TRBD1. The CDR3 totals 14 residues. The germline V gene encodes CDR1 SNHLY and CDR2 FYNNEI. V was pared by 6 bases and J by 2 bases, with 6 bases of the junction left unmatched. CDR3 in amino acids: CASRGDRGNYGYTF. The DNA of the CDR3 is TGTGCCAGCAGGGGGGACAGAGGCAACTATGGCTACACCTTC.